This T cell receptor (beta chain) was obtained from a study of early T cells in non-severe SARS-CoV-2 infection. As for the study in general: Whole-blood bulk RNA, unsorted, was sequenced, and chains were unpaired.

Study conclusions and caveats: Matches to VDJdb favored anti-spike CD8 responses and missed private and CD4 specificities.

V lost 6 bases, J lost 2 bases, and 14 bases lay in between. The length of the CDR3 is 14 residues. CDR1 is SQVTM, CDR2 ANQGSEA, per germline. On this clonotype itself: Its antigen is not identified.

Unique molecular identifiers were attached to individual cDNA molecules. TCRdb fed the 5' RACE reads into MiXCR, producing one record per CDR3 protein. There are about 83,000 distinct CDR3 sequences in the sample; around 12% occur only once, and just over 6.5% lies in the top ten. This TCR was recovered from an adult who was a healthcare worker with PCR-confirmed SARS-CoV-2 infection or an uninfected control (not recorded which). Sequenced material: whole blood. V is TRBV29-1 and J is TRBJ2-1; D perhaps matches TRBD1 (5 bases). CDR3 residues: CSVADIQTYNEQFF. The CDR3 nucleotides are TGCAGCGTCGCGGACATCCAGACCTACAATGAGCAGTTCTTC.